What follows are 26 T cell receptor beta chains derived from one specimen sequenced in a study of CD8 T cells in ankylosing spondylitis. Broader study findings: Roughly eight highly homologous variants made up a TCR beta motif that seemed to typify ankylosing spondylitis blood.

Their antigens are not known. TCRdb processed the 5' RACE reads anew with MiXCR; each CDR3 protein has one entry. The table records some 700,000 distinct CDR3 sequences, 19% of them present only once. The sequenced material came from blood, either unsorted or a sorted T cell fraction (not recorded which). These receptors originate from a male donor with ankylosing spondylitis.

The V call is TRBV12-3 or TRBV12-4, the J call TRBJ2-3; TRBD2 might be the D (7 bases). The CDR3 loop spans 15 amino acids. V was shortened by 8 bases and J by 2 bases, with 17 bases between the two germline ends. In DNA form, the CDR3 reads TGTGCCAGCTCAGTTCGGGGGGCGAACACAGATACGCAGTATTTT. As protein: CASSVRGANTDTQYF.

This clonotype was observed a handful of times. The chain links TRBV7-9 to TRBJ2-1; TRBD2 is a possible D gene (5 bases). The V and J ends lost 6 bases and 9 bases respectively, with 21 bases between them. Germline CDR1 SEHNR, CDR2 FQNEAQ (reference sequence). CDR3 size: 15 residues. DNA of the CDR3: TGTGCCAGCAGGCTAACAGATCACCCAAGCGGTGAGCAGTTCTTC. It encodes CASRLTDHPSGEQFF.

V is TRBV6-8 and J is TRBJ1-1; tentatively, D is TRBD1 (6 bases). Per the germline V gene, CDR1 is MNHGY and CDR2 is SAAAGT. V was pared by 8 bases and J by 2 bases, with 12 bases between. This CDR3 is built from 13 residues. CDR3 bases: TGTGCCAGCCAAAGGGGGATAAACACTGAAGCTTTCTTT. This gives the protein CASQRGINTEAFF.

The gene calls are TRBV6-5 and TRBJ2-7, with D possibly TRBD1 on 5 matching bases. Germline V gene data show CDR1 as MNHEY and CDR2 as SVGAGI. CDR3 length: 15 amino acids. Trimming left V 0 bases short and J 3 bases short, with 12 bases between. CDR3 nucleotide sequence: TGTGCCAGCAGTTACTCCCAGGGCATGGGCTACGAGCAGTACTTC. Amino acid sequence: CASSYSQGMGYEQYF.

The table lists this clonotype with a few counts. This chain connects TRBV4-1 to TRBJ1-4, with TRBD1 matching over 7 bases. The J segment lost 7 bases and the V segment lost 1 base, leaving 18 bases of the junction unmatched. The CDR3 is made up of 19 amino acids. CDR1 is MGHRA and CDR2 is YSYEKL in the germline V gene. CDR3 residues: CASSQVVGGGSKLSEKLFF. CDR3 bases: TGCGCCAGCAGCCAAGTTGTAGGAGGGGGCAGTAAACTGAGTGAAAAACTGTTTTTT.

The rearrangement links TRBV7-9 to TRBJ1-4; TRBD1 matches at 7 bases. The germline V gene encodes CDR1 SEHNR and CDR2 FQNEAQ (reference sequence). The CDR3 is 16 amino acids. The ends lost 1 base at V and 8 bases at J; junction bases unmatched: 10. The CDR3: CASSLGQGGGGEKLFF. The CDR3 DNA follows: TGTGCCAGCAGCTTAGGACAGGGAGGAGGCGGCGAAAAACTGTTTTTT.

This clonotype was observed a handful of times. The chain recombines TRBV20-1 with TRBJ2-1; perhaps TRBD2 as D (6 bases). The germline gives CDR1 DFQATT, CDR2 SNEGSKA (reference sequence). V shed 0 bases and J shed 8 bases, with 14 bases lying between them. This CDR3 is built from 14 residues. The CDR3 DNA follows: TGCAGTGCTAGAGATAGGAGGGTTCGATATGAGCAGTTCTTC. As protein: CSARDRRVRYEQFF.

The chain joins TRBV11-2 to TRBJ2-7; 14 nucleotides line up with TRBD2. Germline V gene lookup returns CDR1 SGHAT and CDR2 FQNNGV. V trimming: 5 bases; J trimming: 4 bases; junction bases outside the gene matches: 16. The CDR3 contains 19 residues. Here the CDR3 DNA reads TGTGCCAGCAGCGGACCGGGACTAGCGGGAGTAAACCTTGGGTACGAGCAGTACTTC. Amino acid sequence: CASSGPGLAGVNLGYEQYF.

The chain joins TRBV20-1 to TRBJ2-7; weak D call: TRBD2 (5 bases). Between the trimmed V and J ends, which lost 3 bases and 6 bases, there was a span of 18 bases. Germline CDR1 is DFQATT and CDR2 is SNEGSKA (reference sequence). The CDR3 has 14 residues. The CDR3 DNA reads TGCAGTGCTAGGCCTCCGGCAAGCGGTCCCGAGCAGTACTTC. This translates into CSARPPASGPEQYF.

This clonotype occurred a few times. This sequence joins TRBV28 and TRBJ1-5; no definite D call. V was pared by 5 bases and J by 0 bases, with 11 bases between. The germline CDR1 and CDR2 sequences are MDHEN and SYDVKM. The CDR3 length is 15 residues. The CDR3 protein is CASSTYKGSNQPQHF. The DNA for the CDR3 is TGTGCCAGCAGTACATACAAGGGTAGCAATCAGCCCCAGCATTTT. Filled out from reference TRBV28 and TRBJ1-5, the complete variable domain reads DVKVTQSSRYLVKRTGEKVFLECVQDMDHENMFWYRQDPGLGLRLIYFSYDVKMKEKGDIPEGYSVSREKKERFSLILESASTNQTSMYLCASSTYKGSNQPQHFGDGTRLSIL.

This clonotype was recorded a few times. V gene TRBV27 combines with J gene TRBJ2-5; 7 bases agree with TRBD1. The CDR3 is 15 amino acids. Germline-derived CDR1 and CDR2 are MNHEY and SMNVEV (reference sequence). Unmatched junction bases numbered 7, after V lost 2 bases and J lost 4 bases. The CDR3 region has the DNA TGTGCCAGCAGTTTAGTTTTAGAGGGGGCAGAGACCCAGTACTTC. This sequence encodes CASSLVLEGAETQYF.

Written as DNA, the CDR3 is TGTGCCAGCAGCACGCGGGGACAGGCTACGGGAGTTTCACCCCTCCACTTT. It codes for CASSTRGQATGVSPLHF. The chain carries TRBV6-1 and TRBJ1-6; 8 bases fit TRBD1. Germline V lookup: CDR1 MNHNS, CDR2 SASEGT. The CDR3 runs 17 residues. V shed 6 bases, J shed 9 bases, and the junction held 16 bases outside the gene matches.

J is TRBJ1-1 and V is TRBV5-1; D unresolved. Per the germline V gene, CDR1 is SGHRS and CDR2 is YFSETQ. V was trimmed by 1 base and J by 7 bases, leaving 14 bases between them. The CDR3 has 14 amino acids. CDR3 residues: CASSLNAQNGEAFF. The CDR3 region has the DNA TGCGCCAGCAGCTTGAACGCCCAGAATGGTGAAGCTTTCTTT.

V usage is TRBV7-2 and J usage is TRBJ2-1, with 9 bases identical to TRBD2. CDR3 length: 15 residues. CDR1 and CDR2 from the germline V gene are SGHTA and FQGNSA. With 1 base clipped from V and 6 bases from J, the junction kept 4 bases outside the gene matches. This CDR3 reads CASSLGSGSPNEQFF. The CDR3, as DNA: TGTGCCAGCAGCTTAGGTAGCGGGAGTCCCAATGAGCAGTTCTTC.

The chain carries TRBV5-1 and TRBJ2-3; D not certain. The CDR3 is made up of 14 amino acids. Germline values: CDR1 SGHRS, CDR2 YFSETQ. Trimming shortened V by 5 bases and J by 2 bases, and 12 bases separated the two germline ends. CDR3 sequence: CASRLLPNTDTQYF. CDR3 nucleotides: TGCGCCAGCAGATTACTACCGAACACAGATACGCAGTATTTT. The full variable domain, rest sourced from reference TRBV5-1 and TRBJ2-3, is KAGVTQTPRYLIKTRGQQVTLSCSPISGHRSVSWYQQTPGQGLQFLFEYFSETQRNKGNFPGRFSGRQFSNSRSEMNVSTLELGDSALYLCASRLLPNTDTQYFGPGTRLTVL.

Here the CDR3 DNA reads TGTGCCAGCAAGACAGGGGGGCAGGCCTCGTACCAAGAGACCCAGTACTTC. It yields the protein CASKTGGQASYQETQYF. The chain is built from TRBV6-2 or TRBV6-3 and TRBJ2-5, with 9 bases aligning to TRBD1. V lost 7 bases, J lost 0 bases, and 12 bases stayed unmatched. This CDR3 is built from 17 residues. The germline V gene has CDR1 MNHEY and CDR2 SVGEGT.

The CDR3 is CASSLGGVRYTF. The CDR3 bases are TGTGCCAGCAGTTTAGGAGGGGTGCGCTACACCTTC. V and J are TRBV12-3 or TRBV12-4 and TRBJ1-2; weak D call: TRBD1 (5 bases). The CDR3 totals 12 residues. Between the trimmed V and J ends, which lost 1 base and 9 bases, there was a span of 9 bases.

The chain uses TRBV12-3 or TRBV12-4 and TRBJ2-6; 7 bases fit TRBD1. J was trimmed by 0 bases and V by 5 bases; bases with no gene match: 10. The CDR3 has 18 residues. The CDR3 is CASSVGTEYLSGANVLTF. The CDR3 nucleotides read TGTGCCAGCAGTGTCGGGACAGAATACCTCTCTGGGGCCAACGTCCTGACTTTC.

This clonotype was counted between two and nine times. This chain links TRBV6-5 with TRBJ2-1; D unclear. V was pared by 0 bases and J by 4 bases, with 7 bases between. The CDR3 loop spans 14 amino acids. Germline V CDR1 and CDR2: MNHEY, SVGAGI. The CDR3 spells CASSYSRIYNEQFF. The CDR3, as DNA: TGTGCCAGCAGTTACTCTAGGATATACAATGAGCAGTTCTTC.

Only a few counts were recorded for this clonotype. V is TRBV5-1 and J is TRBJ1-2; tentative D call: TRBD1 (5 bases). Germline CDR1 and CDR2: SGHRS and YFSETQ. This CDR3 has 14 amino acids. The V end lost 3 bases, the J end lost 7 bases, and 16 bases lay between the germline ends. The CDR3 sequence is CASSSSRDGSGYTF. DNA of the CDR3: TGCGCCAGCAGCTCTTCCCGGGACGGCAGTGGCTACACCTTC.

Only a few counts were recorded for this clonotype. V is TRBV20-1 and J is TRBJ2-7; TRBD2 matches at 8 bases. Germline trimming cut 6 bases from V and 3 bases from J; bases unmatched to any gene: 13. The germline V gene has CDR1 DFQATT and CDR2 SNEGSKA (reference sequence). The length of the CDR3 is 15 residues. CDR3 amino acids: CSAPHGGGGNYEQYF. CDR3 DNA: TGCAGTGCCCCCCACGGGGGCGGGGGGAACTACGAGCAGTACTTC.

This clonotype was recorded a few times. The gene calls are TRBV9 and TRBJ1-2; a possible D gene is TRBD1 (5 bases). The CDR3 loop spans 16 amino acids. V lost 0 bases to trimming and J lost 4 bases, with 16 bases between them. Germline V gives CDR1 SGDLS, CDR2 YYNGEE. CDR3 region: CASSVALGPPGYGYTF. The CDR3 region has the DNA TGTGCCAGCAGCGTAGCCCTGGGACCCCCAGGCTATGGCTACACCTTC.

The rearrangement links TRBV7-2 to TRBJ2-1; TRBD2 aligns across 7 bases. With 1 base clipped from V and 7 bases from J, the junction kept 7 bases outside the gene matches. This CDR3 comprises 15 residues. CDR1 is SGHTA and CDR2 is FQGNSA in the germline V gene. The CDR3 DNA is TGTGCCAGCAGCTTAGGCGCGGGGGTGGGGAATGAGCAGTTCTTC. It specifies CASSLGAGVGNEQFF. Full variable domain (outside the CDR3, taken from reference TRBV7-2 and TRBJ2-1): GAGVSQSPSNKVTEKGKDVELRCDPISGHTALYWYRQSLGQGLEFLIYFQGNSAPDKSGLPSDRFSAERTGGSVSTLTIQRTQQEDSAVYLCASSLGAGVGNEQFFGPGTRLTVL.

The J gene is TRBJ2-2, the V gene TRBV4-3; 8 nucleotides align to TRBD2. CDR1 LGHNA and CDR2 YSLEER come from the germline V gene. Trimming at V came to 1 base and at J to 6 bases, leaving 7 bases not matched to a gene. CDR3 length equals 16 residues. This CDR3 is CASSQGPGLVAGELFF. The CDR3 coding sequence is TGCGCCAGCAGCCAAGGACCGGGACTAGTGGCCGGGGAGCTGTTTTTT.

This clonotype was picked up a small number of times. The chain is built from TRBV15 and TRBJ1-2; D call uncertain. The CDR3 runs 14 residues. Germline CDR1 and CDR2: LNHNV and YYDKDF (reference sequence). With 0 bases removed from V and 8 bases from J, the gap between germline ends came to 13 bases. The CDR3 nucleotides read TGTGCCACCAGCAGAGATAAGATAGGTGTCGGCTACACCTTC. Its protein is CATSRDKIGVGYTF.

The rearrangement joins TRBV6-4 to TRBJ2-1; 8 bases align to TRBD1. The germline V gene encodes CDR1 MRHNA and CDR2 SNTAGT. Trimming at V came to 4 bases and at J to 7 bases, leaving 9 bases not matched to a gene. The CDR3 runs 15 residues. The CDR3 DNA is TGTGCCAGCAGTGGGGGCGACAGGGGCTTAAATGAGCAGTTCTTC. This sequence encodes CASSGGDRGLNEQFF.